These T cell receptor beta chains were read from a single sample in a study of early T cells in non-severe SARS-CoV-2 infection. TCRdb itself ran the 5' RACE reads through MiXCR, one entry per CDR3 protein. The table shows roughly 75,000 distinct CDR3 sequences, with approximately 11% occurring only once. Material for sequencing was whole blood. The receptors shown here come from an adult who was a healthcare worker with PCR-confirmed SARS-CoV-2 infection or an uninfected control (not recorded which). CDR3s include the opening cysteine and the closing phenylalanine or tryptophan. D genes are given only for firm matches. Only some rows state a clone size, as once, few, many or a class for expanded clones.

j_call	d_call	v_call	clone_size	cdr3_aa	cdr3_nt
TRBJ2-7	TRBD1	TRBV6-4	NA	CASPGQGDHQAF	TGTGCCAGCCCAGGACAGGGGGACCACCAGGCATTC
TRBJ1-5	NA	TRBV28	NA	CASSLNSQPQHF	TGTGCCAGCAGTTTAAACAGTCAGCCCCAGCATTTT
TRBJ2-5	TRBD2	TRBV10-3	many	CAIRDSGGQETQYF	TGTGCCATCAGGGATAGCGGGGGACAAGAGACCCAGTACTTC
TRBJ1-4	NA	TRBV19	few	CASSIDHGEEKLFF	TGTGCCAGTAGTATAGATCATGGAGAGGAAAAACTGTTTTTT
TRBJ1-5	TRBD1	TRBV28	NA	CASSLPTGNQPQHF	TGTGCCAGCAGTTTACCGACAGGGAATCAGCCCCAGCATTTT
TRBJ2-3	NA	TRBV20-1	NA	CSARVPGTDTQYF	TGCAGTGCTAGAGTCCCGGGGACAGATACGCAGTATTTT
TRBJ1-3	NA	TRBV6-6	NA	CASSYLPTGHPGNTIYF	TGTGCCAGCAGTTACTTACCTACAGGGCACCCTGGAAACACCATATATTTT
TRBJ2-5	NA	TRBV4-2	few	CASSLNTGGRGGTQYF	TGTGCCAGCAGCCTCAATACGGGGGGCCGGGGAGGGACCCAGTACTTC
TRBJ2-2	TRBD2	TRBV7-6	many	CASSLTGGNTGELFF	TGTGCCAGCAGCTTAACGGGGGGGAACACCGGGGAGCTGTTTTTT
TRBJ2-7	NA	TRBV20-1	many	CSALYTDNYEQYF	TGCAGTGCTTTATACACGGATAACTACGAGCAGTACTTC
TRBJ2-5	TRBD1	TRBV27	many	CASSFQGTAGETQYF	TGTGCCAGCAGTTTCCAAGGGACAGCCGGGGAGACCCAGTACTTC
TRBJ2-5	NA	TRBV7-9	NA	CASSLGGISETQYF	TGTGCCAGCAGCTTAGGCGGGATCTCGGAGACCCAGTACTTC
TRBJ2-7	NA	TRBV9	many	CASSPTHRAEQYF	TGTGCCAGCAGCCCAACCCACAGGGCCGAGCAGTACTTC
TRBJ2-7	NA	TRBV5-8	few	CASSMAGGVRHYEQYF	TGTGCCAGCAGCATGGCCGGGGGAGTACGGCACTACGAGCAGTACTTC
TRBJ2-6	NA	TRBV11-2	few	CASSLIWAGANVLTF	TGTGCCAGCAGCTTAATCTGGGCTGGGGCCAACGTCCTGACTTTC
TRBJ1-1	NA	TRBV10-3	NA	CAIRGENTEAFF	TGTGCCATCCGCGGGGAGAACACTGAAGCTTTCTTT
TRBJ1-2	NA	TRBV19	few	CASSIDTRTRGGYTF	TGTGCCAGTAGTATAGATACGAGGACTCGTGGTGGCTACACCTTC
TRBJ1-1	NA	TRBV6-6	many	CASVEPPNTEAFF	TGTGCCAGTGTGGAGCCACCCAACACTGAAGCTTTCTTT
TRBJ2-1	NA	TRBV4-2	NA	CASSQGERSAYNEQFF	TGTGCCAGCAGCCAAGGTGAGCGGTCCGCTTACAATGAGCAGTTCTTC
TRBJ1-6	TRBD1	TRBV5-1	NA	CASSLPRDRGSYNSPLHF	TGCGCCAGCAGCTTGCCCCGGGACAGGGGTTCCTATAATTCACCCCTCCACTTT
TRBJ2-3	TRBD2	TRBV20-1	few	CSARGFERGLVTDTQYF	TGCAGTGCTAGAGGCTTTGAGCGGGGGCTTGTAACAGATACGCAGTATTTT
TRBJ2-3	TRBD2	TRBV10-3	NA	CATRLAGLTDTQYF	TGTGCCACTCGACTAGCGGGCCTCACAGATACGCAGTATTTT
TRBJ2-2	NA	TRBV9	many	CASSEPHTGELFF	TGTGCCAGCAGCGAGCCCCACACCGGGGAGCTGTTTTTT
TRBJ2-5	NA	TRBV6-5	many	CASSILGREETQYF	TGTGCCAGCAGCATTTTAGGCAGGGAAGAGACCCAGTACTTC
TRBJ1-1	NA	TRBV4-1	few	CASSQRRDPATAEAFF	TGCGCCAGCAGCCAAAGACGGGATCCGGCGACCGCTGAAGCTTTCTTT
TRBJ2-3	TRBD2	TRBV6-6	few	CASSILAGGSTDTQYF	TGTGCCAGCAGTATACTAGCGGGGGGTAGCACAGATACGCAGTATTTT
TRBJ2-5	NA	TRBV29-1	NA	CSVDVVRETQYF	TGCAGCGTTGACGTGGTCCGAGAGACCCAGTACTTC
TRBJ1-1	NA	TRBV5-6	few	CASSVLGPVHTEAFF	TGTGCCAGCAGCGTGTTGGGTCCAGTGCACACTGAAGCTTTCTTT
TRBJ2-5	TRBD2	TRBV6-5	many	CASSERGGRETQYF	TGTGCCAGCAGCGAGCGGGGGGGCAGGGAGACCCAGTACTTC
TRBJ2-2	TRBD2	TRBV6-1	many	CASQPLAENTGELFF	TGTGCCAGCCAACCACTAGCGGAGAACACCGGGGAGCTGTTTTTT
TRBJ1-1	NA	TRBV12-5	few	CASGSRAGMNTEAFF	TGTGCTAGTGGTTCCCGGGCAGGAATGAACACTGAAGCTTTCTTT
TRBJ1-5	TRBD1	TRBV6-2/TRBV6-3	many	CASSSGTGGSQPQHF	TGTGCCAGCAGTTCCGGGACAGGAGGCTCTCAGCCCCAGCATTTT
TRBJ2-2	NA	TRBV7-3	few	CASSLMGTGELFF	TGTGCCAGCAGCTTAATGGGCACCGGGGAGCTGTTTTTT
TRBJ2-6	NA	TRBV18	many	CASSPPRLSGANVLTF	TGTGCCAGCTCACCACCCCGTCTGTCTGGGGCCAACGTCCTGACTTTC
TRBJ1-2	NA	TRBV4-1	many	CASSQDRGDGYTF	TGCGCCAGCAGCCAAGATAGAGGGGACGGCTACACCTTC
TRBJ2-7	TRBD1	TRBV9	NA	CASSVAVRGTYEQYF	TGTGCCAGCAGCGTAGCTGTCAGGGGGACCTACGAGCAGTACTTC
TRBJ2-7	TRBD1	TRBV30	NA	CAWGTGGRWEQYF	TGTGCCTGGGGGACAGGGGGCCGCTGGGAGCAGTACTTC
TRBJ2-1	TRBD1	TRBV19	many	CASSIRRQGTGNEQFF	TGTGCCAGTAGTATTAGGAGACAGGGGACTGGGAATGAGCAGTTCTTC
TRBJ2-7	NA	TRBV7-9	many	CASSLGRVHEQYF	TGTGCCAGCAGCTTAGGCAGGGTCCACGAGCAGTACTTC
TRBJ2-5	NA	TRBV3-1	NA	CASSQSIGTQYF	TGTGCCAGCAGCCAGTCCATCGGGACCCAGTACTTC
TRBJ2-7	TRBD2	TRBV6-2/TRBV6-3	many	CASSSPGTRSGGRTYEQYF	TGTGCCAGCAGTTCCCCCGGGACTAGGAGTGGGGGACGTACCTACGAGCAGTACTTC
TRBJ1-3	NA	TRBV20-1	NA	CSATPGTGNTIYF	TGCAGTGCTACACCCGGGACAGGAAACACCATATATTTT
TRBJ2-1	TRBD2	TRBV7-9	many	CASSLIHFGISKRGSSYNEQFF	TGTGCCAGCAGCCTAATCCATTTCGGAATATCTAAGCGGGGGAGCTCCTACAATGAGCAGTTCTTC